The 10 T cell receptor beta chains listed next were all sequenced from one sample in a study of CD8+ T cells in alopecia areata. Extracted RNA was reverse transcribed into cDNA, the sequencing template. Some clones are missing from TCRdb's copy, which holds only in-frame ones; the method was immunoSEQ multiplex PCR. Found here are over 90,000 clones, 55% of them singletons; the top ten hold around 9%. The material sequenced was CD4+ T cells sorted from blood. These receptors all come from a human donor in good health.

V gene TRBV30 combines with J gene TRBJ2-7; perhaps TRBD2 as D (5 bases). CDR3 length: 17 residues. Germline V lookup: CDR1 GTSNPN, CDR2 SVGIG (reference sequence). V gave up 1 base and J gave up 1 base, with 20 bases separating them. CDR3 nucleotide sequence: TGTGCCTGGAGTGCCACCGCCCCCCGCGGGCGATCCTACGAGCAGTACTTC. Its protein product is CAWSATAPRGRSYEQYF.

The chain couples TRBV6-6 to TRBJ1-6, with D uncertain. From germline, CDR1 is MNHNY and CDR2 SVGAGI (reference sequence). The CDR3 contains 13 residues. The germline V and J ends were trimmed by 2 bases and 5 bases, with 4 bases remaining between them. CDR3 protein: CASSYGDNSPLHF. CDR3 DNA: TGTGCCAGCAGTTACGGGGATAATTCACCCCTCCACTTT.

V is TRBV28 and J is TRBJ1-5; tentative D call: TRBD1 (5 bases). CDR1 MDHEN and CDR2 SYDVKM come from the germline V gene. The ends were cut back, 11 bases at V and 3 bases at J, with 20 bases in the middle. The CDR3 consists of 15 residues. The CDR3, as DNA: TGTGCCGGGGCGCCGGGGTGGGGAGACAATCAGCCCCAGCATTTT. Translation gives CAGAPGWGDNQPQHF.

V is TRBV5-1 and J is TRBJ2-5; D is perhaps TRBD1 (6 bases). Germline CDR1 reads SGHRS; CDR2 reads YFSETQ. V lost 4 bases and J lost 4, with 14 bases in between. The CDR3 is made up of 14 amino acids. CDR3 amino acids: CASSGGWTAETQYF. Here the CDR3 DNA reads TGCGCCAGCAGCGGAGGCTGGACAGCAGAGACCCAGTACTTC.

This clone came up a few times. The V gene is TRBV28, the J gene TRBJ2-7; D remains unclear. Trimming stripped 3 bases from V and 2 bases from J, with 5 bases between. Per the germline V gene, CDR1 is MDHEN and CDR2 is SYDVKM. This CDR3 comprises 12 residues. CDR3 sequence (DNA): TGTGCCAGCAGTTTGGGTGCCTACGAGCAGTACTTC. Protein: CASSLGAYEQYF.

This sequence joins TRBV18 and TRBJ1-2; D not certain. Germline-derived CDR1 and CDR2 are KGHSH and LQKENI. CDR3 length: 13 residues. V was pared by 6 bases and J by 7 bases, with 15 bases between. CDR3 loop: CASSPDGVSGYTF. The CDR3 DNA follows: TGTGCCAGCTCCCCCGACGGGGTATCTGGCTACACCTTC.

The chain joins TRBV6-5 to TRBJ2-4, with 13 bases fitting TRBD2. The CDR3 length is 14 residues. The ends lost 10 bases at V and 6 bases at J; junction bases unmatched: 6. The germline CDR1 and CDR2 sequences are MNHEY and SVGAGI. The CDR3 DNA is TGTGCCACCAGGACTAGCGGGGGCCTAAACATTCAGTACTTC. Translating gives CATRTSGGLNIQYF.

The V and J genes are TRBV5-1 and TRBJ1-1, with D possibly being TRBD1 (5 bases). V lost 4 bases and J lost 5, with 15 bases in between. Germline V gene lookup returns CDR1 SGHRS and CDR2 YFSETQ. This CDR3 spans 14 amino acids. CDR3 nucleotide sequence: TGCGCCAGCAGCCTCTTAGGGGTTGAGACTGAAGCTTTCTTT. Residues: CASSLLGVETEAFF.

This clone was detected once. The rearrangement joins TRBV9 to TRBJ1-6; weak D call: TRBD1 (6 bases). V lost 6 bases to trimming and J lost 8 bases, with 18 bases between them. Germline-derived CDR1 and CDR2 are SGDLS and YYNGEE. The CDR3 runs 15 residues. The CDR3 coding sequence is TGTGCCAGCACCCAGGGGTCCGGACCCTATTCACCCCTCCACTTT. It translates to CASTQGSGPYSPLHF.

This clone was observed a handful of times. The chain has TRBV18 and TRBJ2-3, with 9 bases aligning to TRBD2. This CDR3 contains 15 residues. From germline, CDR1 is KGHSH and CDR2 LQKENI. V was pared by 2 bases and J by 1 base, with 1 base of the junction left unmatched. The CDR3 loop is CASSPSSGGTDTQYF. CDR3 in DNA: TGTGCCAGCTCACCATCTAGCGGGGGCACAGATACGCAGTATTTT.